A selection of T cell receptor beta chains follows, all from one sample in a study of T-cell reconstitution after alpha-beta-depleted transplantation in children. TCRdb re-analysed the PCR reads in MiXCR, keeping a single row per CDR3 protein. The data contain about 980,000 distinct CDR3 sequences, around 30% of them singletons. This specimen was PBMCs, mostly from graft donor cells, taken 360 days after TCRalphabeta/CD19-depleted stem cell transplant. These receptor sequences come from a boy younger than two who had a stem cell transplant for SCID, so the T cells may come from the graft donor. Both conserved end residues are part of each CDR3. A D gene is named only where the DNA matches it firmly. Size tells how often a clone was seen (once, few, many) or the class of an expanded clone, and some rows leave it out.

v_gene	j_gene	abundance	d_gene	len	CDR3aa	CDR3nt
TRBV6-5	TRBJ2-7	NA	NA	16	CASSYSVATGPYEQYF	TGTGCCAGCAGTTACTCAGTCGCCACCGGACCCTACGAGCAGTACTTC
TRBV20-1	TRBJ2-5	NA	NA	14	CSARGPWGWETQYF	TGCAGTGCTAGAGGACCGTGGGGTTGGGAGACCCAGTACTTC
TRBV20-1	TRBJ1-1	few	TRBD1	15	CSARKTTGGPTEAFF	TGCAGTGCTAGAAAGACGACAGGGGGGCCAACTGAAGCTTTCTTT
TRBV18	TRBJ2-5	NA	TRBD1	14	CASSPGQFPETQYF	TGTGCCAGCTCACCGGGACAGTTTCCAGAGACCCAGTACTTC
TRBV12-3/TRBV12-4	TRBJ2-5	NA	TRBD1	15	CASSLGFWTGETQYF	TGTGCCAGCAGTTTAGGATTTTGGACAGGAGAGACCCAGTACTTC
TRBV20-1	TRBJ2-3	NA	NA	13	CSAAAESTDTQYF	TGCAGTGCTGCCGCAGAGAGCACAGATACGCAGTATTTT
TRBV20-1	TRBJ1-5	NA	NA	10	CSAGNQPQHF	TGCAGTGCCGGCAATCAGCCCCAGCATTTT
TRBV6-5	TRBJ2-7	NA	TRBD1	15	CASSPDRGEAYEQYF	TGTGCCAGCAGCCCCGACAGGGGTGAGGCCTACGAGCAGTACTTC
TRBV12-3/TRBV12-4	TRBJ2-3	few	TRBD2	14	CASRISGGADTQYF	TGTGCCAGCAGGATTAGCGGGGGAGCAGATACGCAGTATTTT
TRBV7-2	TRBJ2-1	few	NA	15	CASSLSGSIGWEQFF	TGTGCCAGCAGCTTATCCGGGTCGATTGGATGGGAGCAGTTCTTC
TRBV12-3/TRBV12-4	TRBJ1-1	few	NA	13	CASSLSVNPEAFF	TGTGCCAGCAGTCTCAGTGTTAACCCTGAAGCTTTCTTT
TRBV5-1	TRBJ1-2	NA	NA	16	CASRSSLDPANYGYTF	TGCGCCAGCAGGAGTTCTTTGGATCCCGCTAACTATGGCTACACCTTC
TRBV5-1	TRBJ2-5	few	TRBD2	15	CASSGGTSRQETQYF	TGCGCCAGCAGCGGCGGGACTAGCAGACAAGAGACCCAGTACTTC
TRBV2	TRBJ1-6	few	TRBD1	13	CASGGTGYSPLHF	TGTGCCAGCGGGGGGACAGGGTATTCACCCCTCCACTTT
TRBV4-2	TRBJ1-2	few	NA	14	CASSQEITRDGYTF	TGTGCCAGCAGCCAAGAGATCACCAGGGATGGCTACACCTTC